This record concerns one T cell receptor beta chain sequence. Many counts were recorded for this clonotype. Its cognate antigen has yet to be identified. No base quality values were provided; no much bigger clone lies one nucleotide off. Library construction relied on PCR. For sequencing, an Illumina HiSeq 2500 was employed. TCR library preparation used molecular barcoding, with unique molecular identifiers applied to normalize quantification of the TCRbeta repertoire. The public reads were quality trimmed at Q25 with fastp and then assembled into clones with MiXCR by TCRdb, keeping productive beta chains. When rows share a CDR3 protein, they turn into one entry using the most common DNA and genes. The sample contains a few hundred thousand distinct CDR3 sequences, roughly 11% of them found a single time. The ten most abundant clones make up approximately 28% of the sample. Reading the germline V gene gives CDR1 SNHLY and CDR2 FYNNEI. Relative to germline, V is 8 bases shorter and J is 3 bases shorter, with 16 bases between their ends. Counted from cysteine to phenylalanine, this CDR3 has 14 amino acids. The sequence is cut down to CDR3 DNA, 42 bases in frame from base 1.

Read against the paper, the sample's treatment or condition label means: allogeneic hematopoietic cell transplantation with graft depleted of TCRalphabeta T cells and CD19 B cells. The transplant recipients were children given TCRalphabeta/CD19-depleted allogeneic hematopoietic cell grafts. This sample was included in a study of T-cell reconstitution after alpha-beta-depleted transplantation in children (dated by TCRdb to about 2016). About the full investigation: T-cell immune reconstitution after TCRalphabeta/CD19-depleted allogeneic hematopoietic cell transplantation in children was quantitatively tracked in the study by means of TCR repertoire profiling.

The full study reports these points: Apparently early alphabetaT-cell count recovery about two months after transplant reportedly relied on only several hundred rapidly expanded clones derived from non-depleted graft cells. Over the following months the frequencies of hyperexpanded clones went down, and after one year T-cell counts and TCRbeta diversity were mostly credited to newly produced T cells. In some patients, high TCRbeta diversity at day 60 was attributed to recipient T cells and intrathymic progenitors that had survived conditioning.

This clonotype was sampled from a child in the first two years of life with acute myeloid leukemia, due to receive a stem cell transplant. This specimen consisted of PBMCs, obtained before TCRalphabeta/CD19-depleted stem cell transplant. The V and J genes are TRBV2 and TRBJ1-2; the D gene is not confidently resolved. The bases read TGTGCCAGCGCTCAGGAGACACCCCACTATGGCTACACCTTC. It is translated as CASAQETPHYGYTF.